This passage covers 20 T cell receptor beta chains from one sample sequenced in a study of cytomegalovirus exposure and HLA in healthy donors. Vbeta (60) and Jbeta (13) primers were used in the PCR. TCRdb keeps only in-frame clones here, not all; method: immunoSEQ multiplex PCR. The sample lists around 90,000 clones, 85% occurring once. Specimen: PBMCs. These TCRs come from a man aged 40-49 years in good health and CMV-seropositive.

V usage is TRBV11-1 and J usage is TRBJ2-1, with D unresolved. Per the germline V gene, CDR1 is SGHAT and CDR2 is FQDESV (reference sequence). CDR3 length: 14 residues. The V end lost 5 bases, the J end lost 3 bases, and 11 bases lay between the germline ends. The CDR3: CASSPMSGYNEQFF. Written as DNA, the CDR3 is TGTGCCAGCAGCCCCATGTCGGGCTACAATGAGCAGTTCTTC.

This chain links TRBV11-3 with TRBJ2-1; 8 bases align to TRBD1. Germline lookup yields CDR1 SGHNT and CDR2 YENEEA. V was pared by 5 bases and J by 7 bases, with 7 bases of the junction left unmatched. CDR3 length: 14 amino acids. This CDR3 is CASSLGQGWNEQFF. CDR3 bases: TGTGCCAGCAGCCTAGGACAGGGTTGGAATGAGCAGTTCTTC.

This clone occurred a few times. The chain joins TRBV6-1 to TRBJ1-1; no definite D call. The V gene lost 7 bases and the J gene lost 6 bases, with 18 bases spanning the gap. Germline CDR1 reads MNHNS; CDR2 reads SASEGT. The CDR3 runs 14 residues. This CDR3 is CASNELGGEAEAFF. CDR3 bases: TGTGCCAGCAACGAGTTAGGAGGTGAGGCTGAAGCTTTCTTT.

The chain combines TRBV5-1 with TRBJ2-6, with no clear D. There are 16 residues in the CDR3. Germline V gene lookup returns CDR1 SGHRS and CDR2 YFSETQ. V shed 0 bases and J shed 4 bases, with 11 bases lying between them. CDR3 loop: CASSLVPGSGANVLTF. Written as DNA, the CDR3 is TGCGCCAGCAGCTTGGTTCCAGGTTCGGGGGCCAACGTCCTGACTTTC.

This clone was found once. The V gene is TRBV7-3, the J gene TRBJ2-3; the match to TRBD2 covers 8 bases. Trimming cost V 5 bases and J 2 bases; bases outside gene matches: 9. In germline, CDR1 is SGHTA, CDR2 FQGTGA. The CDR3 is 16 amino acids. The CDR3 DNA follows: TGTGCCAGCAGCGCCGTAGCGGGGAAAGCCACAGATACGCAGTATTTT. It yields the protein CASSAVAGKATDTQYF.

The chain employs TRBV11-1 and TRBJ2-3; D might be TRBD2 (6 bases). The germline CDR1 and CDR2 sequences are SGHAT and FQDESV (reference sequence). V was clipped by 5 bases and J by 3 bases, with 12 bases between them. The CDR3 runs to 14 residues. The CDR3 reads CASSPTGETDTQYF. CDR3 bases: TGTGCCAGCAGCCCCACGGGGGAAACAGATACGCAGTATTTT.

The chain is built from TRBV6-5 and TRBJ2-5; 11 positions match TRBD2. V lost 4 bases to trimming and J lost 5 bases; unmatched junction nucleotides: 6. This CDR3 spans 15 amino acids. Germline assignment: CDR1 MNHEY and CDR2 SVGAGI. CDR3 DNA: TGTGCCAGCAGTTTAGCGGGAGGGCGGGGGGAGACCCAGTACTTC. Translated: CASSLAGGRGETQYF.

The chain has TRBV23-1 and TRBJ2-3; tentatively, D is TRBD2 (5 bases). TRBV23-1 is an ORF, with its function uncertain. The V end lost 2 bases, the J end lost 0 bases, and 12 bases lay between the germline ends. The CDR3 has 16 residues. DNA of the CDR3: TGCGCCAGCAGTCAACAAAACTCGGGGAGCACAGATACGCAGTATTTT. Residues: CASSQQNSGSTDTQYF.

J is TRBJ1-6 and V is TRBV10-1, with D tentatively TRBD1 (6 bases). V lost 2 bases to trimming and J lost 12 bases, with 17 bases between them. CDR1 and CDR2 from the germline V gene are WNHNN and SYGVQD (reference sequence). This CDR3 spans 15 amino acids. The CDR3 DNA follows: TGCGCCAGCAGTGAGGGTCCCACAGGGTCGGGACCCCTCCACTTT. Its protein is CASSEGPTGSGPLHF.

The sample holds one count of this clone. The chain carries TRBV6-6 and TRBJ2-1, with 8 bases aligning to TRBD2. V shed 10 bases, J shed 0 bases, and the junction held 8 bases outside the gene matches. The germline V gene has CDR1 MNHNY and CDR2 SVGAGI (reference sequence). The CDR3 runs 15 residues. For the CDR3, the DNA is TGTGCCACCCTCGTGGGGACTAGCTCCTACAATGAGCAGTTCTTC. Translating gives CATLVGTSSYNEQFF.

The chain links TRBV11-3 to TRBJ1-1; D is unclear. Trimming cost V 3 bases and J 7 bases, with 6 bases left between them. The CDR3 has 11 residues. Looked up from germline, CDR1 is SGHNT and CDR2 is YENEEA. The CDR3 bases are TGTGCCAGCAGCTTGGAGGGTGAAGCTTTCTTT. The encoded protein is CASSLEGEAFF.

DNA for the CDR3: TGTGCCACAGCTACCTACGGGGGGGGCAAGACCTACGAGCAGTACTTC. Amino acid sequence: CATATYGGGKTYEQYF. V and J are TRBV27 and TRBJ2-7, with TRBD2 identical over 8 bases. CDR3 size: 16 residues. V lost 10 bases to trimming and J lost 2 bases; unmatched junction nucleotides: 16. From germline, CDR1 is MNHEY and CDR2 SMNVEV (reference sequence).

The chain uses TRBV5-1 and TRBJ1-1, with unresolved D. Trimming stripped 4 bases from V and 1 base from J, with 5 bases between. Germline CDR1 reads SGHRS; CDR2 reads YFSETQ. The CDR3 totals 12 residues. The CDR3 loop reads CASSEGNTEAFF. Here the CDR3 DNA reads TGCGCCAGCAGCGAGGGGAACACTGAAGCTTTCTTT.

The V call is TRBV18, the J call TRBJ1-5, with D tentatively TRBD1 (5 bases). V was shortened by 4 bases and J by 1 base, with 11 bases between the two germline ends. CDR1 and CDR2 (germline): KGHSH, LQKENI. The CDR3 spans 15 residues. CDR3 in DNA: TGTGCCAGCTCACTGGGGGGGAAGAGCAATCAGCCCCAGCATTTT. It yields the protein CASSLGGKSNQPQHF. Filled out from reference TRBV18 and TRBJ1-5, the complete variable domain reads NAGVMQNPRHLVRRRGQEARLRCSPMKGHSHVYWYRQLPEEGLKFMVYLQKENIIDESGMPKERFSAEFPKEGPSILRIQQVVRGDSAAYFCASSLGGKSNQPQHFGDGTRLSIL.

The chain joins TRBV11-2 to TRBJ1-4, with TRBD1 matching 10 bases. This CDR3 region has 14 residues. Germline V gene sequence: CDR1 SGHAT, CDR2 FQNNGV. V shed 3 bases and J 6 bases; nucleotides not matched to a gene: 1. Here the CDR3 reads CASSFGTGDEKLFF. The CDR3 DNA follows: TGTGCCAGCAGCTTCGGGACAGGGGATGAAAAACTGTTTTTT.

J is TRBJ2-3 and V is TRBV9; the match to TRBD2 covers 9 bases. With 3 bases clipped from V and 1 base from J, the junction kept 3 bases outside the gene matches. Germline loops: CDR1 SGDLS, CDR2 YYNGEE. This CDR3 contains 15 residues. In nucleotides, the CDR3 is TGTGCCAGCAGCGCATTAGCGGGGGGCACAGATACGCAGTATTTT. As protein: CASSALAGGTDTQYF.

J is TRBJ2-1 and V is TRBV25-1; 11 bases map to TRBD2. Per germline, CDR1 MGHDK and CDR2 SYGVNS. This CDR3 comprises 15 residues. Unmatched junction bases numbered 5, after V lost 4 bases and J lost 6 bases. This CDR3 reads CASSGTGTSGNEQFF. The CDR3, as DNA: TGTGCCAGCAGTGGGACCGGGACTAGCGGCAATGAGCAGTTCTTC.

The chain employs TRBV29-1 and TRBJ2-5; TRBD2 matches at 8 bases. The V gene end was trimmed by 4 bases and the J gene end by 8 bases; junction bases not matched to a gene: 9. CDR1 is SQVTM, CDR2 ANQGSEA, per germline. The CDR3 consists of 13 residues. The CDR3 region is CSVGGRYQSTQYF. The CDR3 DNA reads TGCAGCGTTGGCGGGAGGTACCAAAGTACCCAGTACTTC. The variable domain in full, completed from reference TRBV29-1 and TRBJ2-5, reads SAVISQKPSRDICQRGTSLTIQCQVDSQVTMMFWYRQQPGQSLTLIATANQGSEATYESGFVIDKFPISRPNLTFSTLTVSNMSPEDSSIYLCSVGGRYQSTQYFGPGTRLLVL.

The V and J genes are TRBV9 and TRBJ2-3; possible D gene TRBD2, 5 bases. The CDR3 runs to 13 residues. V was shortened by 1 base and J by 7 bases, with 10 bases between the two germline ends. Per germline, CDR1 SGDLS and CDR2 YYNGEE. The CDR3 region is CASSVQSGNTQYF. The CDR3, as DNA: TGTGCCAGCAGCGTACAAAGCGGTAATACGCAGTATTTT.

The chain links TRBV6-5 to TRBJ1-6; 7 nucleotides match TRBD1. The CDR3 extends over 14 amino acids. With V trimmed by 6 bases and J by 9 bases, 8 bases remained unmatched. Germline assignment: CDR1 MNHEY and CDR2 SVGAGI. In DNA, the CDR3 is TGTGCCAGCAGGCCAACAGGGGAATTTTCACCCCTCCACTTT. This codes for CASRPTGEFSPLHF.